The entry that follows covers one T cell receptor beta chain sequence. The antigen is unknown. Germline CDR1 LNHDA, CDR2 SQIVND (reference sequence). V lost 3 bases and J lost 2; bases outside the gene matches: 2. The CDR3 length is 14 residues. This record belongs to a study of OX40 agonist ivuxolimab in advanced cancers. Across the study: Ivuxolimab, which is an agonistic anti-OX40 (CD134) antibody, was administered to the patients. Study-level results: At 0.1 to 3.0 mg/kg and by week 6, CD4+ and CD8+ T cells in the blood had expanded clonally. Among the lowest levels of clonal expansion were found in partial responders at 0.1-3.0 mg/kg.

Sequencing was performed with immunoSEQ multiplex PCR; in TCRdb, only in-frame clones are kept and a portion is missing. The data hold 56,000 or so clones, with approximately 82% observed a single time. The chain carries TRBV19 and TRBJ1-2, with 8 bases aligning to TRBD1. Sample: CD4+ or CD8+ T cells sorted from blood, taken in a trial of the OX40 agonist ivuxolimab. This receptor was obtained from an adult with an advanced solid tumor such as melanoma, head and neck, liver or kidney cancer. The CDR3 is CASSMRDRNYGYTF. CDR3 nucleotides: TGTGCCAGTAGTATGAGGGACAGGAACTATGGCTACACCTTC.